Reported below is one T cell receptor (beta chain). Its antigen is as yet unknown. 60 Vbeta and 13 Jbeta primers were used in PCR. Repertoires were generated with immunoSEQ multiplex PCR, while TCRdb's copy carries only in-frame clones and drops some. The data hold under 150,000 clones, with roughly 80% observed a single time. The entry originates in a study of cytomegalovirus exposure and HLA in healthy donors. General study findings and limits: Across donors, sequencing depth was assumed by presence/absence analyses to be roughly uniform. HLA restriction was apparent for most CMV-associated TCR beta chains in a later analysis.

V lost 1 base and J lost 4, with 14 bases in between. Germline values: CDR1 SEHNR, CDR2 FQNEAQ (reference sequence). This CDR3 comprises 15 residues. The rearrangement joins TRBV7-9 to TRBJ2-7; a weak D match, TRBD1 (5 bases). The sample was PBMCs. The sequence came from a male donor in good health and CMV-seronegative. The CDR3 bases are TGTGCCAGCAGCTTAGTCGTCCGACAGAAATACGAGCAGTACTTC. Amino acid sequence: CASSLVVRQKYEQYF. The variable domain in full, completed from reference TRBV7-9 and TRBJ2-7, reads DTGVSQNPRHKITKRGQNVTFRCDPISEHNRLYWYRQTLGQGPEFLTYFQNEAQLEKSRLLSDRFSAERPKGSFSTLEIQRTEQGDSAMYLCASSLVVRQKYEQYFGPGTRLTVT.